What follows are 14 T cell receptor beta chains derived from one specimen sequenced in a study of blood T cell repertoires in COVID-19 (dated by TCRdb to the early 2020s). Receptors were amplified or captured by the immunoSEQ multiplex PCR assay. TCRdb provides this immuneACCESS table in a form limited to in-frame rearrangements. Some clones are lacking; in checked studies, under half of them reflect an unresolved V gene, and why the rest are absent is not known. The sample table records some 350,000 clones; approximately 86% of these occur just once. 3% of the sample lies in the top ten. Sequenced material: peripheral blood. The receptors derive from a human donor in a cohort sampled during active COVID-19.

The chain joins TRBV12-3 or TRBV12-4 to TRBJ2-1; unclear D gene. The V end lost 2 bases, the J end lost 7 bases, and 9 bases lay between the germline ends. This CDR3 region has 13 residues. Written as DNA, the CDR3 is TGTGCCAGCAGTTTAATAGCTAGGAATGAGCAGTTCTTC. Protein product: CASSLIARNEQFF.

The V gene is TRBV30, the J gene TRBJ2-3; D might be TRBD1 or TRBD2, each matching 5 bases. The V gene lost 5 bases and the J gene lost 8 bases, with 8 bases spanning the gap. The germline V gene encodes CDR1 GTSNPN and CDR2 SVGIG (reference sequence). This CDR3 contains 10 residues. This CDR3 is CAWGAGTQYF. CDR3 DNA: TGTGCCTGGGGGGCGGGTACGCAGTATTTT.

The gene calls are TRBV7-2 and TRBJ2-5, with D maybe TRBD2 (7 bases). CDR3 length: 19 residues. The ends were cut back, 1 base at V and 1 base at J, with 22 bases in the middle. Germline assignment: CDR1 SGHTA and CDR2 FQGNSA. The CDR3: CASSLGVAAGRGVQETQYF. The CDR3 nucleotides are TGTGCCAGCAGCTTAGGGGTGGCGGCTGGGAGGGGGGTCCAAGAGACCCAGTACTTC.

The genes are TRBV5-1 and TRBJ2-5; weak D call: TRBD1 (5 bases). Trimming removed 0 bases at V and 2 bases at J, with 8 bases between. Per germline, CDR1 SGHRS and CDR2 YFSETQ. CDR3 length equals 14 residues. The chain's CDR3 is CASSLDRRQETQYF. CDR3 in DNA: TGCGCCAGCAGCTTGGACAGGCGGCAAGAGACCCAGTACTTC.

J is TRBJ2-1 and V is TRBV6-2 or TRBV6-3; 8 bases are a match to TRBD2. V lost 3 bases to trimming and J lost 9 bases; unmatched junction nucleotides: 7. CDR1 is MNHEY, CDR2 SVGEGT, per germline. CDR3 length equals 14 residues. CDR3 sequence reads: CASSYAGGGGEQFF. The CDR3 nucleotides are TGTGCCAGCAGTTATGCGGGAGGAGGAGGTGAGCAGTTCTTC.

The V call is TRBV11-2, the J call TRBJ2-3, with TRBD2 as a possible D gene (6 bases). The CDR3 sequence is 14 residues long. CDR1 and CDR2 from the germline V gene are SGHAT and FQNNGV. V lost 5 bases and J 5 bases, leaving 14 bases between the germline ends. The CDR3, as DNA: TGTGCCAGCAGCGGGGGAGGCGTAAAAGATACGCAGTATTTT. Residues: CASSGGGVKDTQYF.

As concerns this clone: This sample also contains other DNA sequences that code for the same CDR3. The rearrangement uses TRBV3-1 (or the pseudogene TRBV3-2) and TRBJ1-1, with D possibly being TRBD1 (6 bases). Germline V lookup: CDR1 LGHDT, CDR2 YNNKEL (reference sequence). V lost 3 bases and J lost 5, with 13 bases in between. The CDR3 extends over 14 amino acids. CDR3 DNA sequence: TGTGCCAGCAGCCAGGGCAGGGGACCGACTGAAGCTTTCTTT. This gives the protein CASSQGRGPTEAFF.

The gene calls are TRBV5-4 and TRBJ2-3; tentative D call: TRBD2 (6 bases). CDR3 length equals 18 residues. CDR1 SGHNT and CDR2 YYREEE come from the germline V gene (reference sequence). The V end was cut by 0 bases, the J end by 1 base, with 18 bases between. As DNA, the CDR3 is TGTGCCAGCAGCTTGGGACTAGGGATGCCATCTGGCACAGATACGCAGTATTTT. Protein: CASSLGLGMPSGTDTQYF.

This chain connects TRBV2 to TRBJ1-1; D is undetermined. The germline V and J ends were trimmed by 8 bases and 1 base, with 14 bases remaining between them. The CDR3 spans 14 residues. CDR1 and CDR2 from the germline V gene are SNHLY and FYNNEI. The CDR3 DNA sequence: TGTGCCAGCCGCGTGACGACACCGAACACTGAAGCTTTCTTT. This codes for CASRVTTPNTEAFF.

The chain combines TRBV27 with TRBJ1-2, with unresolved D. This CDR3 has 13 amino acids. Germline lookup yields CDR1 MNHEY and CDR2 SMNVEV (reference sequence). Trimming took off 6 bases at V and 3 bases at J, with 11 bases between the two ends. The CDR3 DNA follows: TGTGCCAGCAGGTTGGGCGCCCACTATGGCTACACCTTC. Translation: CASRLGAHYGYTF.

The CDR3 spells CIERVQETQYF. CDR3 nucleotides: TGTATCGAGCGGGTACAAGAGACCCAGTACTTC. The V gene is TRBV19, the J gene TRBJ2-5, with a possible D match to TRBD2 (6 bases). The CDR3 is 11 residues long. Germline loops: CDR1 LNHDA, CDR2 SQIVND (reference sequence).

This chain links TRBV10-2 with TRBJ2-1, with 15 bases matching TRBD2. This CDR3 contains 16 residues. Germline V gene lookup returns CDR1 WSHSY and CDR2 SAAADI. The V segment lost 6 bases and the J segment 4 bases; nucleotides outside the gene matches: 4. CDR3: CASSSGTSGRYNEQFF. The DNA of the CDR3 is TGCGCCAGCAGCTCCGGGACTAGCGGGAGGTACAATGAGCAGTTCTTC.

In its sample, this clone was seen once. The chain has TRBV28 and TRBJ1-1; D is perhaps TRBD1 (5 bases). This CDR3 region has 14 residues. The ends were cut back, 2 bases at V and 6 bases at J, with 13 bases in the middle. Germline V gene data show CDR1 as MDHEN and CDR2 as SYDVKM. The CDR3 nucleotides are TGTGCCAGCAGTTTAACCAGGGAGGCCCCTGAAGCTTTCTTT. Amino acid sequence: CASSLTREAPEAFF.

This clone has just a few counts. The chain links TRBV7-7 to TRBJ2-7; tentative D call: TRBD2 (5 bases). The CDR3 length is 15 residues. The V gene lost 1 base and the J gene lost 5 bases, with 15 bases spanning the gap. Germline V gene lookup returns CDR1 SSHAT and CDR2 FNYEAQ (reference sequence). The CDR3: CASSLGAEAFHEQYF. The CDR3 nucleotides read TGTGCCAGCAGCTTAGGAGCGGAGGCGTTCCACGAGCAGTACTTC.